The 9 T cell receptor beta chains listed next were all sequenced from one sample in a study of CD8 T cells in Susac syndrome. RNA was extracted with the RNeasy kit, and a quantity of about 0.45 to 1 ug was reverse transcribed using random hexamers. TCRdb reanalysed the immunoSEQ multiplex PCR reads using MiXCR and keeps one entry per CDR3 protein. The data hold some 120,000 distinct CDR3 sequences, with 90% to 95% observed a single time. Material for sequencing was CD8+ T cells from PBMCs. The receptors shown here come from a human donor with multiple sclerosis.

This clonotype was seen only a few times. The chain uses TRBV25-1 and TRBJ1-2, with D possibly TRBD1 on 5 matching bases. CDR1 and CDR2 from the germline V gene are MGHDK and SYGVNS. This CDR3 spans 14 amino acids. Trimming left V 6 bases short and J 4 bases short, with 15 bases between. The CDR3 loop is CASRPPQELYGYTF. The CDR3 DNA reads TGTGCCAGCAGACCCCCACAGGAGCTCTATGGCTACACCTTC.

The J gene is TRBJ2-5, the V gene TRBV5-6, with D maybe TRBD2 (6 bases). Trimming pared 0 bases from V and 2 bases from J, leaving 8 bases between. This CDR3 region has 14 residues. The germline V gene encodes CDR1 SGHDT and CDR2 YYEEEE. CDR3 in amino acids: CASSLAGRQETQYF. CDR3 nucleotides: TGTGCCAGCAGCTTGGCCGGGAGACAAGAGACCCAGTACTTC.

The gene calls are TRBV6-1 and TRBJ2-7; possible D gene TRBD2, 5 bases. Trimming removed 10 bases from V and 2 bases from J, with 12 bases in between. In germline, CDR1 is MNHNS, CDR2 SASEGT. The CDR3 has 12 residues. This chain's CDR3 is CATERSTYEQYF. DNA for the CDR3: TGTGCCACAGAGCGGAGCACCTACGAGCAGTACTTC.

This clonotype was seen a single time. V gene TRBV7-9 combines with J gene TRBJ2-7; either TRBD1 or TRBD2 may fit D (5 bases each). The germline CDR1 and CDR2 sequences are SEHNR and FQNEAQ (reference sequence). The CDR3 has 14 amino acids. Trimming cost V 5 bases and J 2 bases, with 13 bases left between them. The CDR3, as DNA: TGTGCCAGCAGCCCAAGAGGGGATCCCTACGAGCAGTACTTC. Protein sequence: CASSPRGDPYEQYF.

CDR3 protein: CSARDLAGVQGEQYF. The CDR3, as DNA: TGCAGTGCTAGAGACCTAGCGGGAGTACAAGGCGAGCAGTACTTC. The V gene is TRBV20-1, the J gene TRBJ2-7; 10 positions match TRBD2. The germline V gene has CDR1 DFQATT and CDR2 SNEGSKA (reference sequence). V shed 0 bases and J 6 bases; nucleotides not matched to a gene: 8. The CDR3 spans 15 residues.

The rearrangement links TRBV14 to TRBJ2-3, with D perhaps TRBD1 (6 bases). Germline CDR1 reads SGHDN; CDR2 reads FVKESK. The germline V and J ends were trimmed by 1 base and 4 bases, with 18 bases remaining between them. The CDR3 is 17 amino acids. CDR3 in amino acids: CASSQVIGGRSADTQYF. CDR3 sequence (DNA): TGTGCCAGCAGCCAAGTGATAGGGGGTCGTAGCGCAGATACGCAGTATTTT.

This chain uses TRBV27 with TRBJ1-5; D remains unclear. The CDR3 is 14 amino acids. V was pared by 3 bases and J by 2 bases, with 8 bases between. Per the germline V gene, CDR1 is MNHEY and CDR2 is SMNVEV (reference sequence). The CDR3 DNA reads TGTGCCAGCAGTTTGGGTTTCGGCAATCAGCCCCAGCATTTT. It translates to CASSLGFGNQPQHF.

This clonotype occurred a few times. V and J are TRBV5-6 and TRBJ2-7; D gene uncertain. Germline CDR1 and CDR2: SGHDT and YYEEEE. Trimming shortened V by 0 bases and J by 3 bases, and 1 base separated the two germline ends. The CDR3 runs 11 residues. The CDR3 loop is CASSLVYEQYF. In DNA, the CDR3 is TGTGCCAGCAGCTTGGTCTACGAGCAGTACTTC.

The chain uses TRBV7-9 and TRBJ2-1, with 8 bases that match TRBD2. This CDR3 contains 15 residues. The V and J ends lost 1 base and 6 bases, in that order; junction bases with no gene match: 5. CDR1 is SEHNR and CDR2 is FQNEAQ in the germline V gene (reference sequence). The CDR3 is CASSLVTSERNEQFF. The CDR3, as DNA: TGTGCCAGCAGCTTAGTGACTAGCGAACGCAATGAGCAGTTCTTC.